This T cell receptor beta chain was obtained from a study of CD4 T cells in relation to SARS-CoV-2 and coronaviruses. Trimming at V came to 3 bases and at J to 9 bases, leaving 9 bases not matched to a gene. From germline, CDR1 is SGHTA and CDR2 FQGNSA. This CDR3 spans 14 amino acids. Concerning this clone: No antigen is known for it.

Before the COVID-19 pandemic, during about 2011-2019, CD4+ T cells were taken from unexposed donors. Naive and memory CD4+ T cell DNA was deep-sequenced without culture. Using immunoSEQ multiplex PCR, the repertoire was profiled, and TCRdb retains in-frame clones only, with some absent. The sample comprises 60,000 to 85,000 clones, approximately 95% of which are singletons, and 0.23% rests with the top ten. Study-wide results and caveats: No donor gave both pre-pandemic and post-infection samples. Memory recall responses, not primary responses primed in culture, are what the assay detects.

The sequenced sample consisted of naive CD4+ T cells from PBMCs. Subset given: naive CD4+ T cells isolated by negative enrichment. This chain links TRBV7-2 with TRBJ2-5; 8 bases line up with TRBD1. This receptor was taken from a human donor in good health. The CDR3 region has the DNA TGTGCCAGCAGCTTGCAGGGGGCGACCGCCCCCCAGTACTTC. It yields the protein CASSLQGATAPQYF.